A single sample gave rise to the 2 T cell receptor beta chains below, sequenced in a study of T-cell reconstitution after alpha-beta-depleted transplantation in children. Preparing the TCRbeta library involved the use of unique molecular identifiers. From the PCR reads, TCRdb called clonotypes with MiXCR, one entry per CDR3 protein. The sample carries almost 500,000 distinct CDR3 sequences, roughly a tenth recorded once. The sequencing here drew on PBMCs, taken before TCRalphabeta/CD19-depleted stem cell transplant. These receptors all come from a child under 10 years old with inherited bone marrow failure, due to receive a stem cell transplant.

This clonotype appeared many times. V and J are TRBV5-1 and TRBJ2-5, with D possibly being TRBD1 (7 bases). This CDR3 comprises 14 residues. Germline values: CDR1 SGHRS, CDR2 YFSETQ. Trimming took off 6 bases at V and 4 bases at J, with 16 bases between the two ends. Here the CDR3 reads CASTSGGRRETQYF. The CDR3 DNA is TGCGCCAGCACCTCAGGGGGGAGAAGAGAGACCCAGTACTTC.

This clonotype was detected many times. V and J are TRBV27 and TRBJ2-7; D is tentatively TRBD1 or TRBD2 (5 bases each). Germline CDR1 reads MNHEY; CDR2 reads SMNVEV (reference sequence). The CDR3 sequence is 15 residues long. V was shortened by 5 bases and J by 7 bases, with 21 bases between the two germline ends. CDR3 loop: CASSLAGTSMEEQYF. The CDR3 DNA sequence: TGTGCCAGCAGTCTCGCCGGGACCTCTATGGAGGAGCAGTACTTC.